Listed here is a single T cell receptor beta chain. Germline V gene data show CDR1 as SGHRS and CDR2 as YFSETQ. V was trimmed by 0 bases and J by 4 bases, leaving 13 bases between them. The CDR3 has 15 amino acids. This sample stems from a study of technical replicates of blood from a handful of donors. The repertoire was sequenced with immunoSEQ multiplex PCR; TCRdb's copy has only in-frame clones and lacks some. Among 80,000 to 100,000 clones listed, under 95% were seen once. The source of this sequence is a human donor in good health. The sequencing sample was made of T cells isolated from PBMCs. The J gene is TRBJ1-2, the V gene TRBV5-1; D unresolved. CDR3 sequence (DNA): TGCGCCAGCAGCTTGGGAGGCAGCCCGTCCTATGGCTACACCTTC. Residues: CASSLGGSPSYGYTF.